These 9 T cell receptor beta chains were all obtained from the same sample, sequenced in a study of blood T cells in healthy people across ages. Primers used in a second PCR of about 7 to 11 cycles were a sample-barcoded 5' primer and a J-beta primer mix. MiXCR was run by TCRdb on the 5' RACE reads, yielding one entry per CDR3 protein. The sample has roughly 550,000 distinct CDR3 sequences; less than 25% are singletons. These data also formed part of another study, on T cells of mothers and their children.

The specimen sequenced was blood. The receptors come from a boy between 5 and 17 years old in good health.

The chain joins TRBV9 to TRBJ1-2, with D possibly matching TRBD1 (6 bases). Trimming took off 4 bases at V and 3 bases at J, with 16 bases between the two ends. Germline CDR1 reads SGDLS; CDR2 reads YYNGEE. The CDR3 is 15 amino acids. Written as DNA, the CDR3 is TGTGCCAGCAGCCCGAGACCCTCAGGGGACTATGGCTACACCTTC. It is translated as CASSPRPSGDYGYTF. Looking up the rest from reference TRBV9 and TRBJ1-2 gives the full variable domain: DSGVTQTPKHLITATGQRVTLRCSPRSGDLSVYWYQQSLDQGLQFLIQYYNGEERAKGNILERFSAQQFPDLHSELNLSSLELGDSALYFCASSPRPSGDYGYTFGSGTRLTVV.

V gene TRBV9 combines with J gene TRBJ2-7; D is perhaps TRBD2 (6 bases). V lost 4 bases and J lost 5, with 16 bases in between. This CDR3 spans 14 amino acids. Germline V gene data show CDR1 as SGDLS and CDR2 as YYNGEE. The CDR3 bases are TGTGCCAGCAGCCCATGGGGGGTTGAAGACGAGCAGTACTTC. This sequence encodes CASSPWGVEDEQYF.

The V call is TRBV6-5, the J call TRBJ1-1, with 7 bases fitting TRBD1. Trimming cost V 5 bases and J 2 bases; bases outside gene matches: 5. CDR1 and CDR2 from the germline V gene are MNHEY and SVGAGI. The length of the CDR3 is 14 residues. The CDR3 reads CASSTGTANTEAFF. In DNA, the CDR3 is TGTGCCAGCAGTACCGGGACAGCAAACACTGAAGCTTTCTTT.

A few counts support this clonotype. This chain joins TRBV28 and TRBJ2-7; a possible D gene is TRBD2 (5 bases). The V and J ends lost 11 bases and 4 bases respectively, with 12 bases between them. CDR1 is MDHEN, CDR2 SYDVKM, per germline. The CDR3 runs to 11 residues. The CDR3 DNA is TGTGCCTCCGGTCGCGGGTACGAGCAGTACTTC. Translation: CASGRGYEQYF.

This chain links TRBV5-1 with TRBJ2-1; D remains unclear. Looked up from germline, CDR1 is SGHRS and CDR2 is YFSETQ. This CDR3 spans 15 amino acids. Between the trimmed V and J ends, which lost 0 bases and 8 bases, there was a span of 15 bases. CDR3 coding DNA: TGCGCCAGCAGCTTGGCGACGGGCCTCCTGTATGAGCAGTTCTTC. Encoded protein: CASSLATGLLYEQFF.

The chain employs TRBV3-1 and TRBJ2-5, with 10 nucleotides matching TRBD1. V was pared by 1 base and J by 5 bases, with 4 bases of the junction left unmatched. The CDR3 spans 15 residues. Germline V gene sequence: CDR1 LGHDT, CDR2 YNNKEL (reference sequence). The CDR3 DNA reads TGTGCCAGCAGCCAAGTGGGACAGGGGTCCGAGACCCAGTACTTC. Encoded protein: CASSQVGQGSETQYF.

Comments on this clonotype: At one end the junction does not follow the germline gene, possibly because of a read error. The V and J genes are TRBV3-1 and TRBJ1-2; TRBD1 aligns across 12 bases. The germline V gene has CDR1 LGHDT and CDR2 YNNKEL (reference sequence). The CDR3 totals 15 residues. The CDR3 region is CASSQNPGQGALNLF. The CDR3 DNA sequence: TGTGCCAGCAGCCAAAATCCGGGACAGGGGGCCTTAAACCTCTTC.

This clonotype has only a few counts. V gene TRBV5-1 combines with J gene TRBJ2-7; D is unresolved. Per germline, CDR1 SGHRS and CDR2 YFSETQ. V lost 4 bases and J lost 9, with 11 bases in between. The CDR3 extends over 11 amino acids. As DNA, the CDR3 is TGCGCCAGCAGCCCCGTCGACGGGCAGTACTTC. This codes for CASSPVDGQYF.

This clonotype was picked up a small number of times. The chain employs TRBV29-1 and TRBJ2-7; TRBD1 agrees at 7 bases. Germline assignment: CDR1 SQVTM and CDR2 ANQGSEA. This CDR3 has 16 residues. V was pared by 7 bases and J by 5 bases, with 20 bases of the junction left unmatched. CDR3 region: CSAWHSQGDAVHEQYF. CDR3 nucleotides: TGCAGCGCCTGGCACTCGCAGGGGGATGCCGTCCACGAGCAGTACTTC.